This T cell receptor beta chain was captured in a study of CD8+ T cells in alopecia areata. In the case of this clone: The antigen remains undetermined.

Trimming took 5 bases from V and 0 from J, leaving 11 bases between them. CDR1 and CDR2 from the germline V gene are SGHVS and FNYEAQ. CDR3 length: 14 amino acids. The treatment denotes: oral pan-JAK inhibitor, 5-10 mg twice daily. Study results and caveats: Persistence during tofacitinib was seen for many expanded lesional clones in scalp and blood. Tofacitinib significantly decreased scalp clonality and expanded CD8+ clones among top 100. A single nonresponder leaves the baseline CD8+ expansion link to response uncertain.

RNA was extracted and reverse transcribed into cDNA as the sequencing template. TCRdb keeps only in-frame clones here, not all; method: immunoSEQ multiplex PCR. The top ten hold about 1.4% of the sample, which has some 240,000 clones, 50% to 70% seen once. The source material was CD4+ T cells sorted from blood, sampled at week 4, from a patient treated with tofacitinib. The TCR sequence derives from a human donor with alopecia areata. The chain combines TRBV7-6 with TRBJ2-7; D unresolved. The CDR3, as DNA: TGTGCCAGCAGCGGAACCAGGAGCTCCTACGAGCAGTACTTC. Encoded protein: CASSGTRSSYEQYF.